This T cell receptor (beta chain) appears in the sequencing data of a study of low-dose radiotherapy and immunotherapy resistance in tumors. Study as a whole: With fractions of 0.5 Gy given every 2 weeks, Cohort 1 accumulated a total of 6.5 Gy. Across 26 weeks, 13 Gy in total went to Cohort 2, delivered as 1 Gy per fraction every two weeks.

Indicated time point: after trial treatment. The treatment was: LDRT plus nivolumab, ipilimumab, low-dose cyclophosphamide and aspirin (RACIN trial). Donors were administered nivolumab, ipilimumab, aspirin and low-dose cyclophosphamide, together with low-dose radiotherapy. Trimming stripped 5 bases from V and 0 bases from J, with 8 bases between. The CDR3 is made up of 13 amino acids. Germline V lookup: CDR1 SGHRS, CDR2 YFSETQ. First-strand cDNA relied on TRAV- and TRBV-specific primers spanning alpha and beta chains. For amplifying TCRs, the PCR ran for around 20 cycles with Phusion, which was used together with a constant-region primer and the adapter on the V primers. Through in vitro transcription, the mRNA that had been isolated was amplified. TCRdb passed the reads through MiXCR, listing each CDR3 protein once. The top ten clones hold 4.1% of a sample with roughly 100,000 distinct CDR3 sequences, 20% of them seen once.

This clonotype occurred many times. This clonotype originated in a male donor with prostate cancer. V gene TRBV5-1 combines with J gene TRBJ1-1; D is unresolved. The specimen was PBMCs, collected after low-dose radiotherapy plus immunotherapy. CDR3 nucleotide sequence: TGCGCCAGCAGGCAAGACTTGAACACTGAAGCTTTCTTT. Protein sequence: CASRQDLNTEAFF.